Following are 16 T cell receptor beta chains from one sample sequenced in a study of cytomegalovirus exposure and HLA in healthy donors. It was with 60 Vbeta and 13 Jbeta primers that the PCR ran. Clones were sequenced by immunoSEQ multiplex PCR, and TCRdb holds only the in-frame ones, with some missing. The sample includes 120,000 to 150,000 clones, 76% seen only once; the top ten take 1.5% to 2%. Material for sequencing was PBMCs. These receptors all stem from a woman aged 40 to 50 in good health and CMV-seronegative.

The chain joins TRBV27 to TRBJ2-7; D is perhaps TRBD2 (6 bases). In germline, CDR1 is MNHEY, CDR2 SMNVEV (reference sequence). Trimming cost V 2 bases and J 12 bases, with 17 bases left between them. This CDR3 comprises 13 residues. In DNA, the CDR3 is TGTGCCAGCAGTTTAAGGAAGGACTACGTAGTGTACTTC. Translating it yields CASSLRKDYVVYF.

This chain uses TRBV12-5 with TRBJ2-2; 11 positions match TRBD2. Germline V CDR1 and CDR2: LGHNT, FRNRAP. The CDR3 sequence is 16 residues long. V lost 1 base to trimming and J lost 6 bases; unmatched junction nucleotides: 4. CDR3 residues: CASGLGLSGGAGELFF. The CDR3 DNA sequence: TGTGCTAGTGGTTTGGGCCTTAGCGGGGGGGCCGGGGAGCTGTTTTTT.

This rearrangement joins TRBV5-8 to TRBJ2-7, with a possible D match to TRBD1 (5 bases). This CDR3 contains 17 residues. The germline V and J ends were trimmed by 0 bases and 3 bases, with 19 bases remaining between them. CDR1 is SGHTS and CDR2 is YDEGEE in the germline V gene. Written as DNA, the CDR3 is TGTGCCAGCAGCTTGGATTCTCAGGGTGGAAGTAGCTACGAGCAGTACTTC. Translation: CASSLDSQGGSSYEQYF.

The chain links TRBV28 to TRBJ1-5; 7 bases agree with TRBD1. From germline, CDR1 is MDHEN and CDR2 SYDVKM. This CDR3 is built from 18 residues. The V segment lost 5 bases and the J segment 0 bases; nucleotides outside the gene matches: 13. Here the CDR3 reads CASSPIRTGLYSNQPQHF. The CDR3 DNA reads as TGTGCCAGCAGTCCAATACGGACAGGATTATATAGCAATCAGCCCCAGCATTTT.

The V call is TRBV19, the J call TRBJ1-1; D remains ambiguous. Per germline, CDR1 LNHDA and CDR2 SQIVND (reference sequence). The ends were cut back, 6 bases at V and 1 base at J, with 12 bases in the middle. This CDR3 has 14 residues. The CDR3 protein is CASRIREANTEAFF. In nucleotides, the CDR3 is TGTGCCAGTAGAATTCGGGAAGCGAACACTGAAGCTTTCTTT.

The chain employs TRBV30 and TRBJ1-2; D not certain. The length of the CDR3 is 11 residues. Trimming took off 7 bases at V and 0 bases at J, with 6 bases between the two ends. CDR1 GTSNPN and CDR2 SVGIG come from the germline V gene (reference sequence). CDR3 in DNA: TGTGCCTTTACAGCTAACTATGGCTACACCTTC. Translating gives CAFTANYGYTF.

CDR3 in amino acids: CASSYSGGGAFRNEQFF. CDR3 nucleotide sequence: TGTGCCAGCAGTTATAGCGGCGGGGGGGCCTTCAGGAATGAGCAGTTCTTC. The chain uses TRBV27 and TRBJ2-1; 9 nucleotides match TRBD2. The CDR3 runs to 17 residues. CDR1 MNHEY and CDR2 SMNVEV come from the germline V gene (reference sequence). V lost 4 bases and J lost 7; bases outside the gene matches: 14.

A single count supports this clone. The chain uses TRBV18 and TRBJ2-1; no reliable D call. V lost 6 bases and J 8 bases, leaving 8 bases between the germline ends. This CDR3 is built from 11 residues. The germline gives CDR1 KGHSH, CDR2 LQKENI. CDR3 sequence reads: CASSLSDEQFF. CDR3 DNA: TGTGCCAGCTCTCTGAGCGATGAGCAGTTCTTC.

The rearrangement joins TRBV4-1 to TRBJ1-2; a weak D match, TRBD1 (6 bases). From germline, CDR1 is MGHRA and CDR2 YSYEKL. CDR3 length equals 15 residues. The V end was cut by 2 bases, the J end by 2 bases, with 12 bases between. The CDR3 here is CASSQREGGNYGYTF. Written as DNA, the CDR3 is TGCGCCAGCAGCCAAAGGGAGGGGGGGAACTATGGCTACACCTTC.

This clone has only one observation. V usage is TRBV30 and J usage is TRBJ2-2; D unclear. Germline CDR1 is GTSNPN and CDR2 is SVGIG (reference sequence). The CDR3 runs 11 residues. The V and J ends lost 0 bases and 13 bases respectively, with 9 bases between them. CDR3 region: CAWSVQSGLFF. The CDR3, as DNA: TGTGCCTGGAGTGTACAATCGGGGCTGTTTTTT.

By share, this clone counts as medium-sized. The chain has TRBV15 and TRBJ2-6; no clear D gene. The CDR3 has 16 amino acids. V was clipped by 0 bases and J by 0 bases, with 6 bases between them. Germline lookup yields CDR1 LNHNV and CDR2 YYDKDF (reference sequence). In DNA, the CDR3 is TGTGCCACCAGCAGAGATGTGCGCTCTGGGGCCAACGTCCTGACTTTC. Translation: CATSRDVRSGANVLTF. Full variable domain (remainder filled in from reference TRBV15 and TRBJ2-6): DAMVIQNPRYQVTQFGKPVTLSCSQTLNHNVMYWYQQKSSQAPKLLFHYYDKDFNNEADTPDNFQSRRPNTSFCFLDIRSPGLGDTAMYLCATSRDVRSGANVLTFGAGSRLTVL.

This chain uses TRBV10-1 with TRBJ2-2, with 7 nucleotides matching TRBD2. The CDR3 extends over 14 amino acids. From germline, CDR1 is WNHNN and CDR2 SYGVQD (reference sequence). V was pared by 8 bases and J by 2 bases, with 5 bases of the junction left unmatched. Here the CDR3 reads CASQAGSNTGELFF. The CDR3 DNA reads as TGCGCCAGCCAAGCGGGGTCTAACACCGGGGAGCTGTTTTTT.

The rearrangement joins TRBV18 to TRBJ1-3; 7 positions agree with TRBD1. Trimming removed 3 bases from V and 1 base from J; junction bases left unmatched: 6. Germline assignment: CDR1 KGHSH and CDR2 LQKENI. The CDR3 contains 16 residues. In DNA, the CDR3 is TGTGCCAGCTCACCCCCAGGGGGTGTATCTGGAAACACCATATATTTT. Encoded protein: CASSPPGGVSGNTIYF.

The chain's CDR3 is CASSWRPGVITEAFF. CDR3 DNA sequence: TGTGCCAGCAGCTGGCGACCAGGGGTGATAACTGAAGCTTTCTTT. This rearrangement joins TRBV28 to TRBJ1-1; D possibly corresponds to TRBD1 (6 bases). Germline V gives CDR1 MDHEN, CDR2 SYDVKM. This CDR3 contains 15 residues. With 6 bases removed from V and 5 bases from J, the gap between germline ends came to 19 bases.

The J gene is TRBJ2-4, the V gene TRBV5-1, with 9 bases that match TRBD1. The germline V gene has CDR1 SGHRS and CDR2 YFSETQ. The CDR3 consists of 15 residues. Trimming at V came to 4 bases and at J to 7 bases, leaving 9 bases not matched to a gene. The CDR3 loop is CASSPMTGGLNIQYF. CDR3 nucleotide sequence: TGCGCCAGCAGCCCTATGACAGGGGGACTTAACATTCAGTACTTC.

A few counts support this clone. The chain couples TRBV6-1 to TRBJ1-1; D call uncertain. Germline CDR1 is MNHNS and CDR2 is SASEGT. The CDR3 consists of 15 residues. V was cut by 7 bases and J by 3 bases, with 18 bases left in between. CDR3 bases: TGTGCCAGCATCGAAGGTAAAGGGAGGGACACTGAAGCTTTCTTT. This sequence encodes CASIEGKGRDTEAFF.